This T cell receptor (beta chain) came from a study of blood T cell repertoires in COVID-19. About the research overall: COVID-19 samples collected from the United States, Italy and Spain covered acute and convalescent phases.

Trimming pared 3 bases from V and 8 bases from J, leaving 5 bases between. The CDR3 loop spans 12 amino acids. Germline CDR1 reads SGHAT; CDR2 reads FQNNGV. Some clones are missing from TCRdb's copy, which holds only in-frame ones; the method was immunoSEQ multiplex PCR. The sample includes roughly 500,000 clones, approximately 87% of them seen just once. Material: PBMCs or T cells enriched from blood (not recorded which). The clonotype comes from a middle-aged woman who had recovered from COVID-19. The gene calls are TRBV11-2 and TRBJ1-6, with unresolved D. The CDR3 loop reads CASSLQYSPLHF. In DNA, the CDR3 is TGTGCCAGCAGCTTGCAGTATTCACCCCTCCACTTT.